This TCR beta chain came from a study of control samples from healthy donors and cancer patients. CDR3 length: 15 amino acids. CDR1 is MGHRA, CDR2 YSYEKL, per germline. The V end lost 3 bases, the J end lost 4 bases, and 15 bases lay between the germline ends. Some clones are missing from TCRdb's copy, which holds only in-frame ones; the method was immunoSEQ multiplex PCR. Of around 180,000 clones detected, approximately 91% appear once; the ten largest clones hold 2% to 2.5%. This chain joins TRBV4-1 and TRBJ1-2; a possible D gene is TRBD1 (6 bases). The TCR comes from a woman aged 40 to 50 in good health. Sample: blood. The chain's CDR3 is CASSHHGRGAYGYTF. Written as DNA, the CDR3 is TGCGCCAGCAGCCACCATGGAAGGGGGGCCTATGGCTACACCTTC.